The entry below gives a single TCR beta chain sequence along with its context. The data were obtained in a study of blood T cell repertoires in COVID-19. At the level of the study: Specimens from acute and convalescent COVID-19 originated in the United States, Italy and Spain. The analysed material was cDNA or gDNA that came from T cells, B-cell-depleted T cells, or PBMCs.

Germline V gene lookup returns CDR1 SGHTA and CDR2 FQGNSA. Trimming cost V 5 bases and J 9 bases, with 11 bases left between them. The CDR3 spans 13 residues. The authors' processing: For nucleated cells, counts were estimated from reference gene primer amplification. Here immunoSEQ multiplex PCR was the method, and the copy in TCRdb shows in-frame clones only, minus some. Clone size and V and J calls were adopted from that table, with D and trimming inferred from the DNA. The profile covers 220,000 or so clones, with 84% appearing a single time and 15% to 20% taken by the ten largest. The chain couples TRBV7-2 to TRBJ1-6; a possible D gene is TRBD1 (5 bases). Sample: peripheral blood. The receptor was derived from a man aged 25 to 40 with active or convalescent COVID-19. CDR3 region: CASSPPGFSPLHF. In DNA form, the CDR3 reads TGTGCCAGCAGCCCCCCAGGGTTTTCACCCCTCCACTTT.